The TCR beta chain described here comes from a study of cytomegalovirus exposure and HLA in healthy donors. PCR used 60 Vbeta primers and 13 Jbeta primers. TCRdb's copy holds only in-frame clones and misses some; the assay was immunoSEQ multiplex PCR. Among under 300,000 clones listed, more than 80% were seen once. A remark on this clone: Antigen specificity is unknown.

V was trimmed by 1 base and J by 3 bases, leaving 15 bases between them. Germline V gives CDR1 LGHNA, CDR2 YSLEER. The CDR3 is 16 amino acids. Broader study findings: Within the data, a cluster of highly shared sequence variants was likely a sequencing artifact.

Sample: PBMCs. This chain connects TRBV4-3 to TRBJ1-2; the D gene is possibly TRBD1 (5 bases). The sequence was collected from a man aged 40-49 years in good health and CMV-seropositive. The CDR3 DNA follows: TGCGCCAGCAGCCAAGGATTGGGGCAGGTTCACTATGGCTACACCTTC. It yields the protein CASSQGLGQVHYGYTF.